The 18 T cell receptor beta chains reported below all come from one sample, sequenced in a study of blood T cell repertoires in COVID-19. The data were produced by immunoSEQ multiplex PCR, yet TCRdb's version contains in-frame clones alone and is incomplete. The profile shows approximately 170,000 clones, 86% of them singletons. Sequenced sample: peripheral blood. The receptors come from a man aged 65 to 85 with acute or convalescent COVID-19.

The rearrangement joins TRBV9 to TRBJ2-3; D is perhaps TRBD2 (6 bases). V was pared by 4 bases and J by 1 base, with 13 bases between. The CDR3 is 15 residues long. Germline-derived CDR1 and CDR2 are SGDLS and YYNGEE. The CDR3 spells CASSIRGSGTDTQYF. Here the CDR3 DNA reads TGTGCCAGCAGCATACGGGGGAGTGGCACAGATACGCAGTATTTT.

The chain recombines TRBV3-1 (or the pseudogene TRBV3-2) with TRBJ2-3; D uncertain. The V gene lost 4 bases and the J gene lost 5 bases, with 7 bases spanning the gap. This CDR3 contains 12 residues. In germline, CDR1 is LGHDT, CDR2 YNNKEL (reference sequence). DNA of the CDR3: TGTGCCAGCAGCCCTGCCGGAGATACGCAGTATTTT. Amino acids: CASSPAGDTQYF.

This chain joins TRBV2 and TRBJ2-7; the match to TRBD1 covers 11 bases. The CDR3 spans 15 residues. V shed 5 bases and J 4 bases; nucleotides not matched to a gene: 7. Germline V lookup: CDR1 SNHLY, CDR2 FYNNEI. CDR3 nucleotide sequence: TGTGCCAGCAGTCAGGACAGGGGGCGCGAGTACGAGCAGTACTTC. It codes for CASSQDRGREYEQYF. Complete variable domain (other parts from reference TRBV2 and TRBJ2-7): EPEVTQTPSHQVTQMGQEVILRCVPISNHLYFYWYRQILGQKVEFLVSFYNNEISEKSEIFDDQFSVERPDGSNFTLKIRSTKLEDSAMYFCASSQDRGREYEQYFGPGTRLTVT.

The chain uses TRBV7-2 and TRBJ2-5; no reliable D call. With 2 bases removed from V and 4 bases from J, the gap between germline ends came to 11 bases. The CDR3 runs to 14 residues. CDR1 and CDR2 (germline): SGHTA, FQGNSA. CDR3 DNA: TGTGCCAGCAGCTTAAAGACGAGGAGAGAGACCCAGTACTTC. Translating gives CASSLKTRRETQYF. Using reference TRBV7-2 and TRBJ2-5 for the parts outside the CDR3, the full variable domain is GAGVSQSPSNKVTEKGKDVELRCDPISGHTALYWYRQSLGQGLEFLIYFQGNSAPDKSGLPSDRFSAERTGGSVSTLTIQRTQQEDSAVYLCASSLKTRRETQYFGPGTRLLVL.

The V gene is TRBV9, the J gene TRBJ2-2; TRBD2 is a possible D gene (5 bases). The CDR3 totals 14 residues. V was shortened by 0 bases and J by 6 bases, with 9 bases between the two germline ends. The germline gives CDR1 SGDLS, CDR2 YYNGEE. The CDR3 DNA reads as TGTGCCAGCAGCGTAGTACGGGAATCCGGGGAGCTGTTTTTT. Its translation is CASSVVRESGELFF.

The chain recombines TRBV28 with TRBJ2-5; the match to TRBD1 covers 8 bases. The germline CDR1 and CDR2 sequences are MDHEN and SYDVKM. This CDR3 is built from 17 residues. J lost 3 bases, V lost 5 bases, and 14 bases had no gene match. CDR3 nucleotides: TGTGCCAGCAGTCCTTTCTCCGAGTTGGACAGGGAAGAGACCCAGTACTTC. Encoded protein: CASSPFSELDREETQYF.

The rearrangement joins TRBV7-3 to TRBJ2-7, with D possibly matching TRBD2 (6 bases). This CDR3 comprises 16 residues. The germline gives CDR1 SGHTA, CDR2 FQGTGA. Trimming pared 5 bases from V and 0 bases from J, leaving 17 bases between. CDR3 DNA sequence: TGTGCCAGCAGCATATCCGGGACTTTGAGCTCCTACGAGCAGTACTTC. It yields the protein CASSISGTLSSYEQYF. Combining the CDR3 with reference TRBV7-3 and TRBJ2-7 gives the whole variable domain GAGVSQTPSNKVTEKGKYVELRCDPISGHTALYWYRQSLGQGPEFLIYFQGTGAADDSGLPNDRFFAVRPEGSVSTLKIQRTERGDSAVYLCASSISGTLSSYEQYFGPGTRLTVT.

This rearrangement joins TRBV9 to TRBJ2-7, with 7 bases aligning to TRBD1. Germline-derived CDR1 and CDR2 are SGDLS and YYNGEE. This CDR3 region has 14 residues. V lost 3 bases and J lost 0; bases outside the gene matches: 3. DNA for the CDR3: TGTGCCAGCAGCGCGGGACAGAGCTCCTACGAGCAGTACTTC. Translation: CASSAGQSSYEQYF. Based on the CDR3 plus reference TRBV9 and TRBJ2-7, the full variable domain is DSGVTQTPKHLITATGQRVTLRCSPRSGDLSVYWYQQSLDQGLQFLIQYYNGEERAKGNILERFSAQQFPDLHSELNLSSLELGDSALYFCASSAGQSSYEQYFGPGTRLTVT.

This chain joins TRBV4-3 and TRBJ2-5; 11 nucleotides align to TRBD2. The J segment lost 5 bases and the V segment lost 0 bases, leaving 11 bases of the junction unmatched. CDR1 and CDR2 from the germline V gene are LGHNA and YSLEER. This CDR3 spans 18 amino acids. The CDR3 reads CASSQESPLLAGVETQYF. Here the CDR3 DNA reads TGCGCCAGCAGCCAAGAGTCACCCCTACTAGCGGGGGTTGAGACCCAGTACTTC.

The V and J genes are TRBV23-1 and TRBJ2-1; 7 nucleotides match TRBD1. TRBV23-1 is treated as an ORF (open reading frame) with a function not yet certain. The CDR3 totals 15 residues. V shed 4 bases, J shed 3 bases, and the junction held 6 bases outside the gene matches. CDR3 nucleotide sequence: TGCGCCAGCAGTCTAACGGGACAGCTCTACAATGAGCAGTTCTTC. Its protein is CASSLTGQLYNEQFF.

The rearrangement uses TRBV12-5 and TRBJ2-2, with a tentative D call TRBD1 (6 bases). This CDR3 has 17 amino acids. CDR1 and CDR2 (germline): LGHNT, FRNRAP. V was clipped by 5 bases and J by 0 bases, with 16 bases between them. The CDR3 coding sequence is TGTGCTAGTGGTAGGGGTCTGGGGGCCGCGAACACCGGGGAGCTGTTTTTT. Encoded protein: CASGRGLGAANTGELFF.

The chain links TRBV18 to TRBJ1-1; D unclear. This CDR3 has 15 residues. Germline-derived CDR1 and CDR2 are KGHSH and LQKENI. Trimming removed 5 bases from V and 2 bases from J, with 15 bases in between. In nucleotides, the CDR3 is TGTGCCAGCTCAACCGGGATAAACATTAACACTGAAGCTTTCTTT. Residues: CASSTGININTEAFF.

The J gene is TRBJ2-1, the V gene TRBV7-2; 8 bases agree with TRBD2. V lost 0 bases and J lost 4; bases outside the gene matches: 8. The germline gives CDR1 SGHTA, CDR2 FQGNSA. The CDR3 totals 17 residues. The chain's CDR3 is CASSLAGSGGLYNEQFF. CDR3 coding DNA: TGTGCCAGCAGCTTAGCGGGGAGCGGGGGCCTATACAATGAGCAGTTCTTC.

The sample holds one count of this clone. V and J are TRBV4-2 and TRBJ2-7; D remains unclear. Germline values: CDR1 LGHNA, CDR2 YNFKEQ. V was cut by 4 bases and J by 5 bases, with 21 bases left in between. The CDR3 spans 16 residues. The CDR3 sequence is CASSPVGDSTMNEQYF. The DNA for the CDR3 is TGTGCCAGCAGCCCAGTGGGTGACTCCACGATGAACGAGCAGTACTTC.

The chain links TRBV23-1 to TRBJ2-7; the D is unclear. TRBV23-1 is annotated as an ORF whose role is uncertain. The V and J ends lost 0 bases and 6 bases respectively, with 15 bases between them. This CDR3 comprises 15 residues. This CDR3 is CASSQSLGCSGEQYF. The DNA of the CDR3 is TGCGCCAGCAGTCAATCGCTTGGTTGCTCGGGCGAGCAGTACTTC.

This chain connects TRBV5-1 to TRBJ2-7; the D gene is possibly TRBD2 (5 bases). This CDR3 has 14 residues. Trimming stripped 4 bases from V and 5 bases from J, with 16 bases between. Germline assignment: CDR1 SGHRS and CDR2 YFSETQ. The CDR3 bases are TGCGCCAGCAGCGTCGTTGTGGGAGTAGACGAGCAGTACTTC. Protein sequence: CASSVVVGVDEQYF.

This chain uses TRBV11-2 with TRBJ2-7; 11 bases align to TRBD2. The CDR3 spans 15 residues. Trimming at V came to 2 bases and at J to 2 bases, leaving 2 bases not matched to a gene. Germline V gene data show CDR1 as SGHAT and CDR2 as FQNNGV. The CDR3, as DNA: TGTGCCAGCAGCTTACGACTAGCGGGACCCTACGAGCAGTACTTC. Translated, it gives CASSLRLAGPYEQYF.

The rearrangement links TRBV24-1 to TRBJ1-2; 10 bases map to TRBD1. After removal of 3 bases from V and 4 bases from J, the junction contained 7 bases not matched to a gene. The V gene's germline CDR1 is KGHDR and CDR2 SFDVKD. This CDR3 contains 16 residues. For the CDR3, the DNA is TGTGCCACCAGTGATCCCGGACAGGGGGGTACCTATGGCTACACCTTC. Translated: CATSDPGQGGTYGYTF.